The count of the clone carrying this TCR beta chain is one. The antigen is not known. The record originates from a study of cytomegalovirus exposure and HLA in healthy donors. Study findings and constraints: It was confirmed in vitro that a few of the CMV-associated chains were specific for CMV antigens.

Assay: immunoSEQ multiplex PCR; the TCRdb copy retains only in-frame clones and omits some. The sample lists about 140,000 clones, roughly 89% occurring once. The TCR comes from a man aged 18 to 35 in good health and CMV-seropositive. Sequencing used PBMCs.

In nucleotides, the CDR3 is TGTGCCAGCAGTTACCTACAGGGCCCTCTGTACTTC. It yields the protein CASSYLQGPLYF. The genes are TRBV28 and TRBJ2-7, with a possible D match to TRBD1 (6 bases). CDR1 is MDHEN, CDR2 SYDVKM, per germline. V dropped 4 bases and J dropped 12 bases, with 16 bases sitting between them. The CDR3 sequence is 12 residues long.